The rows below give T cell receptor beta chains drawn from one sample of a study of blood T cell repertoires in COVID-19. Clones were read by immunoSEQ multiplex PCR, and TCRdb kept only the in-frame ones, dropping some. The sample yields about 78,000 clones, about 89% seen once. The sequenced material came from peripheral blood. The source is a woman between 55 and 75 years old with acute or convalescent COVID-19. Each CDR3 is given with its conserved first and last residue. The order of the fields is V gene, J gene, clone size, D gene, CDR3 DNA, CDR3 protein. A D gene is named only where the DNA matches it firmly. Size is stated for part of the rows, as once, few or many counts, or as a class when the clone is expanded.

V: TRBV7-2; J: TRBJ2-1; size: once; D: NA; DNA: TGTGCCAGCAGCTTAGGGTGGAGTATCAATGAGCAGTTCTTC; CDR3: CASSLGWSINEQFF
V: TRBV7-2; J: TRBJ1-3; size: once; D: TRBD1; DNA: TGTGCCAGCAGCCCATGGGACAGTGGAAACACCATATATTTT; CDR3: CASSPWDSGNTIYF
V: TRBV28; J: TRBJ2-7; size: NA; D: NA; DNA: TGTGCCAGCAGTTTAGGAGGGAAAGGCTACGAGCAGTACTTC; CDR3: CASSLGGKGYEQYF
V: TRBV5-1; J: TRBJ1-5; size: once; D: TRBD1; DNA: TGCGCCAGCAGCATAGGGACAGGTGGTGGCAATCAGCCCCAGCATTTT; CDR3: CASSIGTGGGNQPQHF
V: TRBV27; J: TRBJ2-5; size: NA; D: NA; DNA: TGTGCCAGCAGTTTTTGGATGGGCAAGACCCAGTACTTC; CDR3: CASSFWMGKTQYF
V: TRBV10-1; J: TRBJ2-7; size: NA; D: NA; DNA: TGCGCCAGCAAAATGGCCGAGCAGTACTTC; CDR3: CASKMAEQYF
V: TRBV6-2/TRBV6-3; J: TRBJ1-2; size: NA; D: TRBD1; DNA: TGTGCCAGCAGTCATCTCACAGATAGGGACAGGCCGAACTATGGCTACACCTTC; CDR3: CASSHLTDRDRPNYGYTF
V: TRBV11-2; J: TRBJ1-2; size: NA; D: NA; DNA: TGTGCCAGCAGCCCGTTGGACAGCGCCCTGGGCTACACCTTC; CDR3: CASSPLDSALGYTF
V: TRBV4-1; J: TRBJ1-2; size: NA; D: TRBD1; DNA: TGCGCCAGCAGCCGCCGGGACAGGGAAAGGAATGGCTACACCTTC; CDR3: CASSRRDRERNGYTF
V: TRBV30; J: TRBJ1-4; size: NA; D: TRBD1; DNA: TGTGCCTGGACCGCTCGACAGGGGAAAGGGGAAAAACTGTTTTTT; CDR3: CAWTARQGKGEKLFF
V: TRBV7-9; J: TRBJ1-1; size: NA; D: TRBD1; DNA: TGTGCCAGCAGCTTAGACAGGGGGCTCTTGAACACTGAAGCTTTCTTT; CDR3: CASSLDRGLLNTEAFF
V: TRBV7-9; J: TRBJ2-1; size: NA; D: TRBD2; DNA: TGTGCCAGCAGCGGACTAGCGGGAGGAGGGGGTTACAATGAGCAGTTCTTC; CDR3: CASSGLAGGGGYNEQFF
V: TRBV9; J: TRBJ2-7; size: NA; D: TRBD2; DNA: TGTGCCAGCAGCGGGTCCGGGGGGTACGAGCAGTACTTC; CDR3: CASSGSGGYEQYF
V: TRBV2; J: TRBJ2-3; size: once; D: NA; DNA: TGTGCCAGCAGTGAGGGCCTAAGCACAGATACGCAGTATTTT; CDR3: CASSEGLSTDTQYF
V: TRBV4-3; J: TRBJ1-2; size: NA; D: NA; DNA: TGCGCCAGCAGCCAAGAGGAGGGAGGGGCGGTCATGAACTATGGCTACACCTTC; CDR3: CASSQEEGGAVMNYGYTF
V: TRBV13; J: TRBJ2-7; size: NA; D: NA; DNA: TGTGCCAGCAGCTTTAGGGGGACCTACGAGCAGTACTTC; CDR3: CASSFRGTYEQYF
V: TRBV28; J: TRBJ1-4; size: NA; D: NA; DNA: TGTGCCATCGAAGACAGGACGAAGGAAAAACTGTTTTTT; CDR3: CAIEDRTKEKLFF
V: TRBV7-9; J: TRBJ2-3; size: NA; D: NA; DNA: TGTGCCAGCAGCCCTGGGACTTTGGGCACAGATACGCAGTATTTT; CDR3: CASSPGTLGTDTQYF
V: TRBV30; J: TRBJ2-1; size: NA; D: TRBD1; DNA: TGTGCCTGGAGTCCGGGACAGGTAAATTACAATGAGCAGTTCTTC; CDR3: CAWSPGQVNYNEQFF
V: TRBV27; J: TRBJ2-7; size: NA; D: NA; DNA: TGTGCCAGCAGTCCTTTTGGCAGTCCCTACGAGCAGTACTTC; CDR3: CASSPFGSPYEQYF
V: TRBV28; J: TRBJ2-3; size: NA; D: TRBD1; DNA: TGTGCCAGCAGTACGGACAGGGGAAGGGCAGATACGCAGTATTTT; CDR3: CASSTDRGRADTQYF
V: TRBV7-9; J: TRBJ1-1; size: few; D: TRBD1; DNA: TGTGCCAGCAGCACAGGGGAGGCCACTGAAGCTTTCTTT; CDR3: CASSTGEATEAFF
V: TRBV28; J: TRBJ2-1; size: NA; D: TRBD2; DNA: TGTGCCAGCAGCCCCTTAGCGGGGGTCCGCAATGAGCAGTTCTTC; CDR3: CASSPLAGVRNEQFF
V: TRBV11-2; J: TRBJ2-2; size: NA; D: NA; DNA: TGTGCCAGCAGCTTACGGATGGGCAGGGACACCGGGGAGCTGTTTTTT; CDR3: CASSLRMGRDTGELFF